These T cell receptor beta chains were read from a single sample in a study. One entry per CDR3 protein results from TCRdb running MiXCR on the 5' RACE reads. The sample gives roughly 20,000 distinct CDR3 sequences, roughly 29% of which show up once; less than 2.5% is in the top ten. Sequenced sample: tumor-infiltrating naive CD4+ T cells sorted from the breast tumor. The source is a female donor with breast cancer. Each CDR3 is given with its conserved first and last residue.

V,CDR3
TRBV7-3,CASSLLRGTGELFF
TRBV30,CAWTRGHEQFF
TRBV6-6,CASSQQGTEQFF
TRBV12-3/TRBV12-4,CASSLDREGDGYTF
TRBV20-1,CSARDWRMYNEQFF
TRBV7-2,CASSPVGPPGLAGEQFF
TRBV5-1,CASSLGQGIYGYTF
TRBV6-6,CASSYTTSGSRNEQYF
TRBV4-1,CASSQMDLGLAGGEQFF
TRBV24-1,CATSGDGSNTEAFF
TRBV7-9,CASSYDRGSYNEQFF
TRBV5-5,CASSFTGEAQPQHF
TRBV7-6,CASSPNRGNEKLFF
TRBV9,CAGLAAYEQYF
TRBV7-8,CASSSSGGVNQPQHF